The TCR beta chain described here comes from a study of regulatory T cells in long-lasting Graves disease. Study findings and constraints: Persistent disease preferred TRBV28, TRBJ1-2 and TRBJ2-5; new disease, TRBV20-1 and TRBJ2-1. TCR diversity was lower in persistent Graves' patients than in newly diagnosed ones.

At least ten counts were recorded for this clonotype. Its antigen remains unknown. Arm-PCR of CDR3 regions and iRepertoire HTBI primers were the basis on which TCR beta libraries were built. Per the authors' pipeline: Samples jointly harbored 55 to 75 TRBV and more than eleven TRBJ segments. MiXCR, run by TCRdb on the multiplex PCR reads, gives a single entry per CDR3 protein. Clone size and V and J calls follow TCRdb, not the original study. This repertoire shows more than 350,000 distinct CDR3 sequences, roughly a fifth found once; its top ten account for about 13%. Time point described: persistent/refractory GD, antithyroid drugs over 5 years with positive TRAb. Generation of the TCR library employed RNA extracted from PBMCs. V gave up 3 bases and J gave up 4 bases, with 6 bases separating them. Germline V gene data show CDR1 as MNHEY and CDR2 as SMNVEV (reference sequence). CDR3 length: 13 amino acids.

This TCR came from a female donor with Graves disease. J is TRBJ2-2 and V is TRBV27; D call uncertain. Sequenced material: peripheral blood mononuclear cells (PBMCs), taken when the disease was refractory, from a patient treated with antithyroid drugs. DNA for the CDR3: TGTGCCAGCAGTTTCCAGATCACCGGGGAGCTGTTTTTT. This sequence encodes CASSFQITGELFF.